This TCR beta chain was sequenced in a study of technical replicates of blood from a few donors. Produced via immunoSEQ multiplex PCR; TCRdb's table is partial and in-frame only. This table has around 13,000 clones, roughly 94% appearing once. The germline gives CDR1 KGHSH, CDR2 LQKENI. Trimming stripped 5 bases from V and 2 bases from J, with 19 bases between. The CDR3 runs 16 residues. This receptor was obtained from a human donor in good health. The chain joins TRBV18 to TRBJ2-7; TRBD1 is a possible D gene (6 bases). Sequenced sample: PBMCs. CDR3 loop: CASSSAARAGAYEQYF. CDR3 nucleotide sequence: TGTGCCAGCTCATCCGCGGCGAGGGCAGGGGCCTACGAGCAGTACTTC.